These 26 T cell receptor beta chains were sequenced from one sample in a study of T-cell memory formation after mild COVID-19. TCRdb re-called the 5' RACE reads with MiXCR, one entry per CDR3 protein. The repertoire holds roughly 240,000 distinct CDR3 sequences, roughly 14% seen once, with 2% to 2.5% in the top ten. Sequenced input: PBMCs or a T cell subset sorted from them (not recorded which). These receptors were taken from an adult woman who had mild COVID-19 (a few samples of this study predate the infection). Cell type and time point are not known.

This clonotype appeared many times. V and J are TRBV20-1 and TRBJ2-3; the D gene is possibly TRBD2 (6 bases). CDR1 and CDR2 (germline): DFQATT, SNEGSKA (reference sequence). The length of the CDR3 is 14 residues. Trimming took off 4 bases at V and 2 bases at J, with 13 bases between the two ends. The CDR3 DNA follows: TGCAGTGCTACACCCGGACTACTCACAGATACGCAGTATTTT. Protein: CSATPGLLTDTQYF.

This clonotype turned up a few times. The chain carries TRBV7-2 and TRBJ1-2, with unresolved D. The ends were cut back, 5 bases at V and 5 bases at J, with 18 bases in the middle. There are 15 residues in the CDR3. Germline V gene data show CDR1 as SGHTA and CDR2 as FQGNSA. CDR3 nucleotide sequence: TGTGCCAGCAGCCTAACCTTTTCTGTCCCGTATGGCTACACCTTC. Amino acid sequence: CASSLTFSVPYGYTF.

This sequence joins TRBV19 and TRBJ2-2; the D gene is possibly TRBD2 (5 bases). Germline V gene lookup returns CDR1 LNHDA and CDR2 SQIVND (reference sequence). There are 16 residues in the CDR3. Between the trimmed V and J ends, which lost 7 bases and 2 bases, there was a span of 17 bases. The CDR3 nucleotides read TGTGCCAGTACAGGCAGACAAGGACTTAACACCGGGGAGCTGTTTTTT. Its protein product is CASTGRQGLNTGELFF.

In its sample, this clonotype was seen a few times. The chain is built from TRBV5-1 and TRBJ2-3, with 10 bases that match TRBD2. The germline V gene encodes CDR1 SGHRS and CDR2 YFSETQ. The CDR3 runs to 16 residues. Losses at the gene ends were 0 bases for V and 2 bases for J; bases not matched to a gene: 3. CDR3 sequence reads: CASSLALAGITDTQYF. The CDR3 DNA follows: TGCGCCAGCAGCTTGGCACTAGCGGGAATCACAGATACGCAGTATTTT. The full variable domain, its missing parts supplied by reference TRBV5-1 and TRBJ2-3, is KAGVTQTPRYLIKTRGQQVTLSCSPISGHRSVSWYQQTPGQGLQFLFEYFSETQRNKGNFPGRFSGRQFSNSRSEMNVSTLELGDSALYLCASSLALAGITDTQYFGPGTRLTVL.

CDR3 nucleotides: TGTGCCAGCAGCTTGCAAACAGGGGTTGGCTACACCTTC. Its protein product is CASSLQTGVGYTF. This chain uses TRBV11-3 with TRBJ1-2; 7 bases match TRBD1. Germline CDR1 and CDR2: SGHNT and YENEEA. V lost 3 bases, J lost 7 bases, and 5 bases stayed unmatched. The CDR3 sequence is 13 residues long.

This clonotype was observed a few times. The chain has TRBV18 and TRBJ2-1; 12 bases are shared with TRBD2. After removal of 2 bases from V and 5 bases from J, the junction contained 4 bases not matched to a gene. Germline loops: CDR1 KGHSH, CDR2 LQKENI. The CDR3 is made up of 16 amino acids. The CDR3 here is CASSPSLAGGDNEQFF. The CDR3 DNA reads as TGTGCCAGCTCACCATCCCTAGCGGGAGGGGACAATGAGCAGTTCTTC.

CDR3 sequence: CASSSGTSAGTQYF. The DNA for the CDR3 is TGTGCCAGCAGCTCAGGGACTAGCGCGGGGACCCAGTACTTC. The V call is TRBV7-3, the J call TRBJ2-5; 10 positions agree with TRBD2. CDR3 length: 14 amino acids. The germline V gene has CDR1 SGHTA and CDR2 FQGTGA. The junction had 6 bases not matched to a gene; V was cut back by 4 bases and J by 7 bases.

The V call is TRBV20-1, the J call TRBJ2-7; D gene unclear. Germline V gives CDR1 DFQATT, CDR2 SNEGSKA (reference sequence). V dropped 6 bases and J dropped 3 bases, with 15 bases sitting between them. This CDR3 comprises 13 residues. The CDR3 protein is CSADDSKDYEQYF. In DNA, the CDR3 is TGCAGTGCCGATGACTCCAAAGACTACGAGCAGTACTTC.

This clonotype was seen a handful of times. The V call is TRBV19, the J call TRBJ2-3; D is possibly TRBD2 (5 bases). Germline V CDR1 and CDR2: LNHDA, SQIVND (reference sequence). Trimming took off 6 bases at V and 0 bases at J, with 16 bases between the two ends. The CDR3 has 16 amino acids. The CDR3 nucleotides are TGTGCCAGTAGCTTTATGAGGGCGGCTAGCACAGATACGCAGTATTTT. Translation gives CASSFMRAASTDTQYF.

The chain couples TRBV18 to TRBJ2-7; D gene ambiguous. V dropped 2 bases and J dropped 4 bases, with 9 bases sitting between them. Germline CDR1 is KGHSH and CDR2 is LQKENI. This CDR3 region has 13 residues. The CDR3, as DNA: TGTGCCAGCTCACCAGGAGATCTTTACGAGCAGTACTTC. Protein sequence: CASSPGDLYEQYF.

This clonotype has a count of ten or more. The chain couples TRBV12-3 or TRBV12-4 to TRBJ2-1, with 9 bases lining up with TRBD2. The CDR3 is 15 amino acids. Unmatched junction bases numbered 4, after V lost 4 bases and J lost 3 bases. The chain's CDR3 is CASSWLAGLYNEQFF. CDR3 in DNA: TGTGCCAGCAGTTGGCTAGCGGGACTCTACAATGAGCAGTTCTTC.

The genes are TRBV7-6 and TRBJ2-7; D is possibly TRBD2 (7 bases). The CDR3 sequence is 15 residues long. V lost 2 bases and J 6 bases, leaving 17 bases between the germline ends. Germline CDR1 SGHVS, CDR2 FNYEAQ. The CDR3 reads CASSLTGGRASEQYF. CDR3 bases: TGTGCCAGCAGCTTAACGGGGGGCCGGGCCTCCGAGCAGTACTTC. The whole variable domain, filled in from reference TRBV7-6 and TRBJ2-7, reads GAGVSQSPRYKVTKRGQDVALRCDPISGHVSLYWYRQALGQGPEFLTYFNYEAQQDKSGLPNDRFSAERPEGSISTLTIQRTEQRDSAMYRCASSLTGGRASEQYFGPGTRLTVT.

This chain links TRBV3-1 with TRBJ2-1; 11 nucleotides align to TRBD2. The CDR3 is 15 amino acids. The J segment lost 8 bases and the V segment lost 4 bases, leaving 7 bases of the junction unmatched. Per germline, CDR1 LGHDT and CDR2 YNNKEL (reference sequence). This chain's CDR3 is CASSPQLAGGDEQFF. CDR3 sequence (DNA): TGTGCCAGCAGCCCCCAGCTAGCGGGAGGCGATGAGCAGTTCTTC.

The chain links TRBV5-1 to TRBJ1-3; D possibly corresponds to TRBD1 (5 bases). The CDR3 spans 13 residues. CDR1 is SGHRS, CDR2 YFSETQ, per germline. V shed 3 bases and J shed 6 bases, with 10 bases lying between them. The CDR3 spells CASSWDFENTIYF. CDR3 sequence (DNA): TGCGCCAGCAGCTGGGACTTCGAAAACACCATATATTTT.

This chain connects TRBV7-6 to TRBJ1-1; no firm D call. The CDR3 extends over 15 amino acids. Germline V gene lookup returns CDR1 SGHVS and CDR2 FNYEAQ. V lost 4 bases and J lost 1, with 13 bases in between. The CDR3 DNA sequence: TGTGCCAGCAGCTCGCTAGGGAGCCCGAACACTGAAGCTTTCTTT. Encoded protein: CASSSLGSPNTEAFF. Full variable domain (remainder filled in from reference TRBV7-6 and TRBJ1-1): GAGVSQSPRYKVTKRGQDVALRCDPISGHVSLYWYRQALGQGPEFLTYFNYEAQQDKSGLPNDRFSAERPEGSISTLTIQRTEQRDSAMYRCASSSLGSPNTEAFFGQGTRLTVV.

V usage is TRBV6-5 and J usage is TRBJ2-1, with 10 bases lining up with TRBD2. The germline V gene encodes CDR1 MNHEY and CDR2 SVGAGI. After removal of 10 bases from V and 9 bases from J, the junction contained 9 bases not matched to a gene. The CDR3 sequence is 13 residues long. The DNA of the CDR3 is TGTGCCACCTTACTAGCGGGAACGGGTGAGCAGTTCTTC. It yields the protein CATLLAGTGEQFF.

The V gene is TRBV25-1, the J gene TRBJ1-2, with 11 nucleotides matching TRBD1. CDR1 MGHDK and CDR2 SYGVNS come from the germline V gene. This CDR3 contains 14 residues. V was clipped by 3 bases and J by 8 bases; unmatched bases: 5. The CDR3 reads CASSETDRGRGYTF. The CDR3 DNA follows: TGTGCCAGCAGTGAGACGGACAGGGGGCGCGGCTACACCTTC.

This clonotype was detected ten times or more. CDR3 sequence: CASSLRGRASGLVPSSYNEQFF. For the CDR3, the DNA is TGTGCCAGCAGCTTACGAGGGCGGGCCTCAGGGCTTGTACCTAGCTCCTACAATGAGCAGTTCTTC. The V call is TRBV7-6, the J call TRBJ2-1; D may correspond to TRBD1 or TRBD2 (5 bases each). V lost 2 bases and J 0 bases, leaving 29 bases between the germline ends. Per the germline V gene, CDR1 is SGHVS and CDR2 is FNYEAQ. CDR3 length: 22 residues.

This clonotype was seen only a few times. The chain links TRBV5-5 to TRBJ1-1, with a weak D call TRBD1 (5 bases). CDR1 is SGHKS, CDR2 YYEKEE, per germline (reference sequence). CDR3 size: 14 residues. V lost 0 bases and J lost 8, with 14 bases in between. CDR3 bases: TGTGCCAGCAGCTTGGGCAGGAGTGGGACGGAAGCTTTCTTT. The encoded protein is CASSLGRSGTEAFF.

The chain has TRBV7-2 and TRBJ1-1; tentatively, D is TRBD1 (5 bases). V was trimmed by 3 bases and J by 1 base, leaving 15 bases between them. The CDR3 is 16 amino acids. Per germline, CDR1 SGHTA and CDR2 FQGNSA. CDR3 bases: TGTGCCAGCAGCTTCCCCCTCGGGCAGGGGAACACTGAAGCTTTCTTT. Residues: CASSFPLGQGNTEAFF. The entire variable domain, with the rest obtained from reference TRBV7-2 and TRBJ1-1, is as follows: GAGVSQSPSNKVTEKGKDVELRCDPISGHTALYWYRQSLGQGLEFLIYFQGNSAPDKSGLPSDRFSAERTGGSVSTLTIQRTQQEDSAVYLCASSFPLGQGNTEAFFGQGTRLTVV.

This chain joins TRBV9 and TRBJ2-1, with D tentatively TRBD2 (5 bases). This CDR3 has 15 residues. The germline V gene encodes CDR1 SGDLS and CDR2 YYNGEE. Trimming removed 0 bases at V and 7 bases at J, with 14 bases between. Written as DNA, the CDR3 is TGTGCCAGCAGCGTAGGAGGGTTTGCGATTAATGAGCAGTTCTTC. As protein: CASSVGGFAINEQFF.

This chain links TRBV5-1 with TRBJ2-1, with D uncertain. The V gene lost 1 base and the J gene lost 8 bases, with 7 bases spanning the gap. CDR1 is SGHRS and CDR2 is YFSETQ in the germline V gene. This CDR3 is 12 amino acids long. In DNA, the CDR3 is TGCGCCAGCAGCTTGTCTCTGGATGAGCAGTTCTTC. The encoded protein is CASSLSLDEQFF.

The chain carries TRBV5-1 and TRBJ2-2; TRBD1 is a possible D gene (5 bases). Trimming removed 2 bases from V and 3 bases from J, with 11 bases in between. CDR3 length: 15 amino acids. The germline gives CDR1 SGHRS, CDR2 YFSETQ. The CDR3 nucleotides read TGCGCCAGCAGCTTAGCCAGGGTGGACACCGGGGAGCTGTTTTTT. As protein: CASSLARVDTGELFF.

This clonotype was seen only a few times. V is TRBV12-3 or TRBV12-4 and J is TRBJ1-5; perhaps TRBD1 as D (6 bases). The V gene lost 6 bases and the J gene lost 4 bases, with 7 bases spanning the gap. The CDR3 is made up of 12 amino acids. CDR3 sequence (DNA): TGTGCCAGCAGGAGGGGGAATCAGCCCCAGCATTTT. This encodes CASRRGNQPQHF.

This clonotype was detected a few times. The V call is TRBV6-1, the J call TRBJ1-2; D possibly corresponds to TRBD1 (5 bases). This CDR3 contains 14 residues. The germline V and J ends were trimmed by 8 bases and 7 bases, with 20 bases remaining between them. Germline-derived CDR1 and CDR2 are MNHNS and SASEGT. Written as DNA, the CDR3 is TGTGCCAGCGAGCTGAGGGGAAGGGAGACTGGCTACACCTTC. This gives the protein CASELRGRETGYTF.

This clonotype has more than one count but fewer than ten. The chain links TRBV20-1 to TRBJ2-3; D perhaps matches TRBD1 (6 bases). Trimming left V 5 bases short and J 5 bases short, with 8 bases between. This CDR3 region has 11 residues. CDR1 and CDR2 (germline): DFQATT, SNEGSKA (reference sequence). DNA for the CDR3: TGCAGTGCTGAGACAGGAGATACGCAGTATTTT. This gives the protein CSAETGDTQYF.